This T cell receptor (beta chain) was observed in a study of T cell responses to AZD1222 COVID-19 vaccine. Whole-study findings and limits: CD4 TCRs covered the whole spike, strongest at regions 160-218 and 743-854.

The assay was immunoSEQ multiplex PCR, and TCRdb's table has in-frame clones only and misses some. Of 140,000 to 150,000 clones listed, approximately 94% are singletons. Points on this clone: As yet, its antigen is unknown.

CDR1 SGDLS and CDR2 YYNGEE come from the germline V gene. The CDR3 has 16 residues. V lost 0 bases and J lost 4, with 14 bases in between. Sequences were derived from peripheral blood, sampled on day 0 of AZD1222 vaccination. The gene calls are TRBV9 and TRBJ2-1; maybe TRBD2 (7 bases). The sequence came from an adult in good health. In nucleotides, the CDR3 is TGTGCCAGCAGCGTAGGGGGGGGCCCCCCATACAATGAGCAGTTCTTC. Its translation is CASSVGGGPPYNEQFF.